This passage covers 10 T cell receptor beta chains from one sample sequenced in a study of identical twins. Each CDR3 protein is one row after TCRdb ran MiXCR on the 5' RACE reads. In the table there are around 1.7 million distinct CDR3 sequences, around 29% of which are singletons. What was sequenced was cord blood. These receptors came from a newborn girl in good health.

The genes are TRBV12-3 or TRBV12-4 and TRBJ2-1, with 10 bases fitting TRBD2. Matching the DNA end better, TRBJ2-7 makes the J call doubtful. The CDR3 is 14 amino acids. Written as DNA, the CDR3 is TGTGCCGGCCGAAAGCGGGAGGGCTACAATGAGCAGTACTTC. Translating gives CAGRKREGYNEQYF.

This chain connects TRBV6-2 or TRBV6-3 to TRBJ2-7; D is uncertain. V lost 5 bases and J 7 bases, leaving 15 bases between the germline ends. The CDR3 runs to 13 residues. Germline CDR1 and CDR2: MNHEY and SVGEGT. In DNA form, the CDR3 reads TGTGCCAGCAGTCACCCTCCTAGGAATGAGCAGTACTTC. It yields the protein CASSHPPRNEQYF.

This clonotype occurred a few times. CDR3 amino acids: CAISETPRDTNTDTQYF. The CDR3 bases are TGTGCCATCAGTGAGACCCCCCGGGACACAAACACAGATACGCAGTATTTT. This chain connects TRBV10-3 to TRBJ2-3, with a possible D match to TRBD1 (6 bases). V lost 2 bases, J lost 2 bases, and 17 bases lay in between. The CDR3 is made up of 17 amino acids. Germline CDR1 reads ENHRY; CDR2 reads SYGVKD.

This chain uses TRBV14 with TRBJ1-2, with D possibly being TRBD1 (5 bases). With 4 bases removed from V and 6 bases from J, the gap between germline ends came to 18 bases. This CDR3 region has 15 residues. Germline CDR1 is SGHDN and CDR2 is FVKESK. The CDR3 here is CASSRGPQGRNGYTF. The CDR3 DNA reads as TGTGCCAGCAGCCGAGGGCCCCAGGGCAGAAATGGCTACACCTTC. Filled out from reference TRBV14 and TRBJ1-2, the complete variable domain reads EAGVTQFPSHSVIEKGQTVTLRCDPISGHDNLYWYRRVMGKEIKFLLHFVKESKQDESGMPNNRFLAERTGGTYSTLKVQPAELEDSGVYFCASSRGPQGRNGYTFGSGTRLTVV.

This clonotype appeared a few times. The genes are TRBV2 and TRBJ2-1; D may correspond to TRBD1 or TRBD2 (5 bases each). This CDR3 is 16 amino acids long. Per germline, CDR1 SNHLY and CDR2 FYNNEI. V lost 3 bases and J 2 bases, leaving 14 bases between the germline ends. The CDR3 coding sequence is TGTGCCAGCAGTGATTCTCCGGGACGGGCCTACAATGAGCAGTTCTTC. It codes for CASSDSPGRAYNEQFF.

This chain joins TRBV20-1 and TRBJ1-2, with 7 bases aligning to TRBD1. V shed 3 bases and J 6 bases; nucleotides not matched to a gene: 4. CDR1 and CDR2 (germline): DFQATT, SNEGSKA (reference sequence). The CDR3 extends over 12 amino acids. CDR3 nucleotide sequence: TGCAGTGCTAGCAGACAGGGCCATGGCTACACCTTC. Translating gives CSASRQGHGYTF.

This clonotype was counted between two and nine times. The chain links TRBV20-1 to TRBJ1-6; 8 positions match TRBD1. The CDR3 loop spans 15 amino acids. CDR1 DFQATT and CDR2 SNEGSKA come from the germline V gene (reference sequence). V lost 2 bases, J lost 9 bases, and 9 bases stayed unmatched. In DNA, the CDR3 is TGCAGTGCTAGAACCATGACAGGGGCGGCTTCACCCCTCCACTTT. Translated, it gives CSARTMTGAASPLHF.

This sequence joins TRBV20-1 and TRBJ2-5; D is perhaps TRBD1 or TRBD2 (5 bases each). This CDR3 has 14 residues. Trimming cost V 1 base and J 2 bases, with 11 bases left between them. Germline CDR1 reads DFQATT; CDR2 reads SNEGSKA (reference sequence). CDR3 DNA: TGCAGTGCTAGAGGGACGTGGGGGCAAGAGACCCAGTACTTC. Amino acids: CSARGTWGQETQYF.

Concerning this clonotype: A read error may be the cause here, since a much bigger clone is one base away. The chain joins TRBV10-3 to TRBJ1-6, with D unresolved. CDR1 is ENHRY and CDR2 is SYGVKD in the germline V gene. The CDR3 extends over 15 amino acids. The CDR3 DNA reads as TGTGCCGTCAGTGAGTCGTTGACGGAAAATTCACCCCTCCACTTT. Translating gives CAVSESLTENSPLHF.

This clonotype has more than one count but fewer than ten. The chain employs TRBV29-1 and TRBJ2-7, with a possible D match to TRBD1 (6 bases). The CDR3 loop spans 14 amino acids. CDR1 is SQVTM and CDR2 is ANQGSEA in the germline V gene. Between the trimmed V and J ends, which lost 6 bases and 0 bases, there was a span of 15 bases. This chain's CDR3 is CSVRWTASSYEQYF. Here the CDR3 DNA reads TGCAGCGTGCGGTGGACAGCGAGCTCCTACGAGCAGTACTTC.